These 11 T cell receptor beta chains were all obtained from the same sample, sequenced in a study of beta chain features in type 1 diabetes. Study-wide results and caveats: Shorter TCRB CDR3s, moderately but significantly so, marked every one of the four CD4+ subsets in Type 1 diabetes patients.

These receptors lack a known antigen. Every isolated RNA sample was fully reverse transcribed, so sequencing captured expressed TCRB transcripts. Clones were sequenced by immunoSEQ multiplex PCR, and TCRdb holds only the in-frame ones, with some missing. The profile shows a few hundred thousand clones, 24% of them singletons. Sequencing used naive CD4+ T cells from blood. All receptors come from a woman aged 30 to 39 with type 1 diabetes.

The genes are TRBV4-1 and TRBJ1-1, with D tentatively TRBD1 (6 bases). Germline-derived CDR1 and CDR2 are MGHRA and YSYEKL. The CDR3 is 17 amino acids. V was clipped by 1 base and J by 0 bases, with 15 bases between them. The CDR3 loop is CASSQVGHSMLNTEAFF. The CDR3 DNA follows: TGCGCCAGCAGCCAAGTGGGACACTCGATGCTGAACACTGAAGCTTTCTTT.

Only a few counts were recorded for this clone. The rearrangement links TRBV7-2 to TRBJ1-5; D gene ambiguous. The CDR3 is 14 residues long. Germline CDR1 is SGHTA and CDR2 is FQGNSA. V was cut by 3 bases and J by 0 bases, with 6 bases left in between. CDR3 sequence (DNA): TGTGCCAGCAGCTTTCGAGGTAGCAATCAGCCCCAGCATTTT. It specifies CASSFRGSNQPQHF.

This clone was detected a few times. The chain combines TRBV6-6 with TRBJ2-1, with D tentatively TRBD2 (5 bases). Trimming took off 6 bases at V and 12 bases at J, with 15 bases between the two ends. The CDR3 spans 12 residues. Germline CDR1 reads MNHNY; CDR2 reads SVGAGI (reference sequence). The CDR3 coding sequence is TGTGCCAGCAGCCTCACCTCTGGAGGGCAGTTCTTC. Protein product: CASSLTSGGQFF.

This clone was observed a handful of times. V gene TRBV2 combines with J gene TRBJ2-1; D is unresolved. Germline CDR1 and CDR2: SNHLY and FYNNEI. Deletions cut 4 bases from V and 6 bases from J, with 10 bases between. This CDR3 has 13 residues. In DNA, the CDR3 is TGTGCCAGCAGTGTCCGAACTGCCAATGAGCAGTTCTTC. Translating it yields CASSVRTANEQFF.

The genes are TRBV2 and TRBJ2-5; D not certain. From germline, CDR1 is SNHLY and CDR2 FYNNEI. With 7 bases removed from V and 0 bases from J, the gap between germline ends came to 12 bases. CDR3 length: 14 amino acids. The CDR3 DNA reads TGTGCCAGCAACCTTAGGAGCTACCAAGAGACCCAGTACTTC. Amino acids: CASNLRSYQETQYF.

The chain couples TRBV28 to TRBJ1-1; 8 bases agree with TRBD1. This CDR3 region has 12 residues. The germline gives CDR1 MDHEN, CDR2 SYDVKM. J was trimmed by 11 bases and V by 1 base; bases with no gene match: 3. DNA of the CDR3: TGTGCCAGCAGTTTATCGACAGGGGTGGCTTTCTTT. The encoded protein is CASSLSTGVAFF. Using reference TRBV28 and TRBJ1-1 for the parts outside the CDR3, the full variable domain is DVKVTQSSRYLVKRTGEKVFLECVQDMDHENMFWYRQDPGLGLRLIYFSYDVKMKEKGDIPEGYSVSREKKERFSLILESASTNQTSMYLCASSLSTGVAFFGQGTRLTVV.

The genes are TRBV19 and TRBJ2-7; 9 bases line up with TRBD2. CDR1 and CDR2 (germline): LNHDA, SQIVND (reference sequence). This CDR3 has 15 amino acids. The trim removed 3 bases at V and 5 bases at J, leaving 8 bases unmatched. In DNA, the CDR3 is TGTGCCAGTAGTATGCCGGGACTAGCAAAGCACGAGCAGTACTTC. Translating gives CASSMPGLAKHEQYF. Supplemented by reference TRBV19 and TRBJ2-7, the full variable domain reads DGGITQSPKYLFRKEGQNVTLSCEQNLNHDAMYWYRQDPGQGLRLIYYSQIVNDFQKGDIAEGYSVSREKKESFPLTVTSAQKNPTAFYLCASSMPGLAKHEQYFGPGTRLTVT.

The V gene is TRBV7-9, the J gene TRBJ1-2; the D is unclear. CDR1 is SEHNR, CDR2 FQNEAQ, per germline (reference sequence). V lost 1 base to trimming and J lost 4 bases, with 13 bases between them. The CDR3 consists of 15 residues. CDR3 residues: CASSLGGGGSYGYTF. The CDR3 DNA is TGTGCCAGCAGCTTAGGGGGTGGAGGGTCCTATGGCTACACCTTC.

The CDR3 coding sequence is TGCAGCGCCGGAGGGAAGGGGTACGGGGATGGCTACACCTTC. It is translated as CSAGGKGYGDGYTF. The gene calls are TRBV29-1 and TRBJ1-2; the D gene is possibly TRBD1 (5 bases). This CDR3 contains 14 residues. Germline V gene data show CDR1 as SQVTM and CDR2 as ANQGSEA. V was clipped by 7 bases and J by 6 bases, with 21 bases between them. Full variable domain (remainder filled in from reference TRBV29-1 and TRBJ1-2): SAVISQKPSRDICQRGTSLTIQCQVDSQVTMMFWYRQQPGQSLTLIATANQGSEATYESGFVIDKFPISRPNLTFSTLTVSNMSPEDSSIYLCSAGGKGYGDGYTFGSGTRLTVV.

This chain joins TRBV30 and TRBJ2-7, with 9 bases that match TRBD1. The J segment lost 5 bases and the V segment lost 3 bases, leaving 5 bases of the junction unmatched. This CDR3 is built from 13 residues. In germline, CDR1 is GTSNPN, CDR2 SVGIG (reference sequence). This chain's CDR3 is CAWRIQGAHEQYF. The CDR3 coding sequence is TGTGCCTGGAGGATACAGGGGGCGCACGAGCAGTACTTC.

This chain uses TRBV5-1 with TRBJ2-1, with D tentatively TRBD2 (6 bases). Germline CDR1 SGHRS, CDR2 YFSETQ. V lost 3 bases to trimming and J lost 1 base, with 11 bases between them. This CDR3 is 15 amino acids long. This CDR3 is CASSSGGDSYNEQFF. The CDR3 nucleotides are TGCGCCAGCAGCTCAGGCGGGGATTCCTACAATGAGCAGTTCTTC.